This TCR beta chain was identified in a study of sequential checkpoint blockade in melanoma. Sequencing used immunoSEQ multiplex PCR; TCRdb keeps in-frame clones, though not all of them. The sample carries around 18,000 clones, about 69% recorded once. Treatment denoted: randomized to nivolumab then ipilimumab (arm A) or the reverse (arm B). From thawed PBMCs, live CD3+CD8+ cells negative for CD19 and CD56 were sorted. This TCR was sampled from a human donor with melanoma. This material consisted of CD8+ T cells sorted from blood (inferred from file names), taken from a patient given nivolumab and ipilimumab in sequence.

The CDR3 protein is CAISAAGGLDQPQHF. The DNA for the CDR3 is TGTGCCATCAGTGCGGCAGGGGGCTTGGATCAGCCCCAGCATTTT. This chain connects TRBV10-3 to TRBJ1-5, with 8 bases aligning to TRBD1. V lost 4 bases and J lost 5; bases outside the gene matches: 7. Germline CDR1 ENHRY, CDR2 SYGVKD. The CDR3 has 15 residues.